The TCR beta chain under discussion was sequenced for a study of T cells in Graves' hyperthyroidism and ophthalmopathy. Authors of the study amplified TCR beta CDR3 regions from RNA transcripts. The TCR CDR3 was amplified in a first-round RT-PCR using the HTBI primer set. TCRdb re-called the multiplex PCR reads with MiXCR, one entry per CDR3 protein. The sample lists roughly 170,000 distinct CDR3 sequences; 17% were seen once. This clonotype has ten or more counts. V lost 5 bases and J 4 bases, leaving 8 bases between the germline ends. The germline V gene encodes CDR1 SGHAT and CDR2 FQNNGV. The length of the CDR3 is 12 residues. No ophthalmopathy progression within 18 months constituted stable Graves' hyperthyroidism. A patient was excluded if there was uncontrolled infection, other autoimmune disease, pregnancy or lactation. Orbital computed tomography, thyroid ultrasound, serum thyroxine and TRAb, and clinical symptoms together informed the diagnoses. PBMCs were collected from an approximately 10 ml volume of fresh peripheral blood.

The chain uses TRBV11-2 and TRBJ1-1; a weak D match, TRBD1 (6 bases). The TCR comes from a woman aged 50 to 60 with Graves' hyperthyroidism. The sequenced material came from blood. The CDR3 protein is CASSTGRTEAFF. CDR3 bases: TGTGCCAGCAGCACAGGGCGCACTGAAGCTTTCTTT.